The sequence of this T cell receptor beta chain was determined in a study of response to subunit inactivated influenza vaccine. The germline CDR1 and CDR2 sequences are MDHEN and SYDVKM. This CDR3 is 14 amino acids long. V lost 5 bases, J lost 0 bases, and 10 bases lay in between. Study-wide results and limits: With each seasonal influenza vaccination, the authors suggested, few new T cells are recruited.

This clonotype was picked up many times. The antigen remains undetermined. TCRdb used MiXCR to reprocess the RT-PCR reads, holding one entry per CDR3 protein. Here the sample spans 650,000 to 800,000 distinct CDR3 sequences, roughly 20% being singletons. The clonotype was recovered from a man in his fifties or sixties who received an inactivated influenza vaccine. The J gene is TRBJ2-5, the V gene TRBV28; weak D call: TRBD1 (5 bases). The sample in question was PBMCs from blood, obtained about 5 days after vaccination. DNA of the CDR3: TGTGCCAGCAGTCCCACAGGATACCAAGAGACCCAGTACTTC. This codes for CASSPTGYQETQYF.